This record looks at one TCR beta chain sequence and its context. Its antigen is currently unknown. This sample was included in a study of tumor and adjacent non-tumor tissue in lung cancer. Overall study: Patients were aged about 30 to 85, roughly 9 men and about 5 women, stage I to III.

No cell sorting was done before RNA was extracted from the tissue. The normal lung tissue was taken more than 3 cm from the tumor edge. Chemotherapy-naive patients with new lung cancer underwent thoracic surgery in China, August–November 2014. Broader study findings: Normal lung showed higher cumulative top 100 clone frequency than tumor. Tumor TCR diversity, when higher, was linked to shorter survival.

Three rounds of nested PCR, following a modified ARM-PCR protocol, produced the TCRbeta library. TCRdb itself ran the multiplex PCR reads through MiXCR, one entry per CDR3 protein. This table has 65,000 to 75,000 distinct CDR3 sequences, 75% to 85% appearing once. Input material: distant non-tumor lung tissue. This clonotype originated in a man aged 55 to 69 with non-small cell lung cancer.

The CDR3 region is CASINRWADTQYF. CDR3 in DNA: TGCGCCAGCATTAACCGGTGGGCAGATACGCAGTATTTT. The V call is TRBV5-1, the J call TRBJ2-3; D remains unclear. The CDR3 length is 13 residues. Trimming left V 6 bases short and J 4 bases short, with 12 bases between. The germline V gene has CDR1 SGHRS and CDR2 YFSETQ.